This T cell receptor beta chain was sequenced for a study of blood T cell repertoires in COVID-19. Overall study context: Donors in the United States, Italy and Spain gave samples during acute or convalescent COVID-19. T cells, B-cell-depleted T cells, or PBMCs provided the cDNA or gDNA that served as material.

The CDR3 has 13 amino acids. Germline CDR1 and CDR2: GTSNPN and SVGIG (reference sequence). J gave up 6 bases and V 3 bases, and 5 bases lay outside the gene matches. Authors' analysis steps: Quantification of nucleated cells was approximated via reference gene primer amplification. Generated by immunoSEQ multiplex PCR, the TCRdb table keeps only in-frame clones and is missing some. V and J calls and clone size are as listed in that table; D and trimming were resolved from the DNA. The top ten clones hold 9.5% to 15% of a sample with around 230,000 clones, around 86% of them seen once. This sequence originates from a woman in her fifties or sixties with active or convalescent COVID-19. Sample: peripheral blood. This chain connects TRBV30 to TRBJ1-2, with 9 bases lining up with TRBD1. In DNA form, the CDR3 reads TGTGCCTGGAGCCCTGGGACAGGGAATGGCTACACCTTC. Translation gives CAWSPGTGNGYTF.